In this sample, the clone carrying this T cell receptor beta chain turned up a few times. Its antigen remains unidentified. V was pared by 1 base and J by 2 bases, with 21 bases between. In germline, CDR1 is KGHSH, CDR2 LQKENI. This CDR3 is 18 amino acids long. This entry comes from a study of early T cells in non-severe SARS-CoV-2 infection. Study details: The input, bulk RNA from unsorted whole blood, was sequenced, and chains were unpaired.

Individual cDNA molecules carried attached unique molecular identifiers. From the 5' RACE reads, TCRdb called clonotypes with MiXCR, one entry per CDR3 protein. The profile shows around 59,000 distinct CDR3 sequences, 9.5% to 15% of them singletons. Whole-study findings and limits: Using VDJdb, the matching emphasized anti-spike CD8 responses while missing private and CD4 specificities.

This receptor was identified in an adult who was a healthcare worker with PCR-confirmed SARS-CoV-2 infection or an uninfected control (not recorded which). The rearrangement joins TRBV18 to TRBJ2-7; D not certain. The sequenced sample was whole blood. The CDR3 bases are TGTGCCAGCTCACCACGTTTTAGTATGTCTTTAATCCCCTACGAGCAGTACTTC. Encoded protein: CASSPRFSMSLIPYEQYF.